Listed below are T cell receptor beta chains from one sample, sequenced in a study of radiotherapy plus CTLA-4 blockade in lung cancer. The protocol was immunoSEQ multiplex PCR, while the TCRdb copy is restricted to in-frame clones and leaves out a portion. The sample lists 65,000 to 70,000 clones; 79% were seen once. Sequenced here: peripheral blood, sampled from a patient treated with radiotherapy plus ipilimumab. The receptors were gathered from a human donor with non-small cell lung cancer who had a complete response to radiotherapy plus ipilimumab. CDR3s include the opening cysteine and the closing phenylalanine or tryptophan. A D gene is named only where the DNA matches it firmly. Clone size is not always given. Where it is, it says once, few, many or a class for expanded clones.

cdr3_length	v_call	j_call	clone_size	d_call	cdr3_aa	cdr3_nt
14	TRBV7-2	TRBJ2-2	few	TRBD2	CASSPGLAPGELFF	TGTGCCAGCAGCCCGGGACTAGCTCCCGGGGAGCTGTTTTTT
14	TRBV19	TRBJ1-5	-	-	CASHGTYSNQPQHF	TGTGCCAGTCACGGTACCTATAGCAATCAGCCCCAGCATTTT
13	TRBV4-1	TRBJ1-5	-	-	CASSRVVNQPQHF	TGCGCCAGCAGCCGAGTGGTCAATCAGCCCCAGCATTTT
16	TRBV4-1	TRBJ2-7	many	TRBD2	CASSQATAGGSYEQYF	TGCGCCAGCAGCCAAGCTACAGCGGGGGGAAGTTACGAGCAGTACTTC
13	TRBV6-5	TRBJ2-2	-	TRBD1	CATRTGDTGELFF	TGTGCCACTCGGACAGGAGACACCGGGGAGCTGTTTTTT
15	TRBV2	TRBJ1-2	-	-	CASSEALSGRYGYTF	TGTGCCAGCAGTGAAGCGCTCTCGGGGAGGTATGGCTACACCTTC
15	TRBV5-1	TRBJ2-7	-	TRBD1	CASSLAAGGLYEQYF	TGCGCCAGCAGCTTGGCGGCAGGGGGTCTGTACGAGCAGTACTTC
13	TRBV7-9	TRBJ2-7	-	-	CASSPTLSYEQYF	TGTGCCAGCAGCCCGACACTCTCCTACGAGCAGTACTTC
16	TRBV7-8	TRBJ2-3	-	-	CASSPARQLRTDTQYF	TGTGCCAGCTCTCCCGCACGACAGTTAAGAACAGATACGCAGTATTTT
15	TRBV7-2	TRBJ2-3	-	-	CASSLAGLRTDTQYF	TGTGCCAGCAGCTTAGCGGGACTGCGCACAGATACGCAGTATTTT
16	TRBV13	TRBJ2-5	-	TRBD2	CASSLFMTSGQETQYF	TGTGCCAGCAGCTTATTCATGACTAGCGGCCAAGAGACCCAGTACTTC
18	TRBV30	TRBJ2-6	once	TRBD2	CAWGAGGGVYSGANVLTF	TGTGCCTGGGGGGCCGGTGGGGGGGTCTACTCTGGGGCCAACGTCCTGACTTTC
13	TRBV6-6	TRBJ2-7	-	-	CASKAGEHYEQYF	TGTGCCAGCAAGGCAGGGGAGCACTACGAGCAGTACTTC
13	TRBV12-5	TRBJ2-3	-	-	CASGFDNFGTQYF	TGTGCTAGTGGTTTTGACAATTTCGGGACGCAGTATTTT
12	TRBV4-1	TRBJ1-6	-	-	CASSQQNSPLHF	TGCGCCAGCAGCCAACAAAATTCACCCCTCCACTTT
16	TRBV15	TRBJ2-3	-	TRBD2	CATSRELTSGTPTQYF	TGTGCCACCAGCAGAGAACTGACTAGCGGGACCCCAACGCAGTATTTT
12	TRBV27	TRBJ2-2	-	-	CASSSNTGELFF	TGTGCCAGCAGTTCTAACACCGGGGAGCTGTTTTTT
16	TRBV4-1	TRBJ2-1	-	TRBD2	CASSQASAGGSNEQFF	TGCGCCAGCAGCCAAGCGTCAGCGGGAGGGAGTAATGAGCAGTTCTTC
14	TRBV5-1	TRBJ2-5	-	-	CASSLVSGKETQYF	TGCGCCAGCAGCTTGGTATCAGGGAAAGAGACCCAGTACTTC
13	TRBV9	TRBJ1-6	-	-	CASSVDPDSPLHF	TGTGCCAGCAGCGTCGATCCGGATTCACCCCTCCACTTT
15	TRBV7-2	TRBJ2-1	-	-	CASSLVMDAYNEQFF	TGTGCCAGCAGCTTAGTTATGGACGCCTACAATGAGCAGTTCTTC
15	TRBV11-2	TRBJ2-7	-	TRBD1	CASSFPGTGVYEQYF	TGTGCCAGCAGCTTCCCCGGGACAGGGGTCTACGAGCAGTACTTC
14	TRBV5-1	TRBJ1-2	-	-	CASSLDTGNYGYTF	TGCGCCAGCAGCTTGGACACAGGCAACTATGGCTACACCTTC
14	TRBV29-1	TRBJ1-2	-	-	CSVEGLGGNYGYTF	TGCAGCGTTGAAGGTCTCGGGGGAAACTATGGCTACACCTTC
17	TRBV5-5	TRBJ2-4	-	-	CASSPSGFDRTKNIQYF	TGTGCCAGCAGCCCGAGCGGTTTCGACAGGACGAAAAACATTCAGTACTTC
15	TRBV7-9	TRBJ1-2	few	TRBD1	CASRRLEEGASGYTF	TGTGCCAGCAGGCGGTTGGAGGAGGGGGCCAGCGGCTACACCTTC
14	TRBV6-6	TRBJ1-3	-	-	CASSSGFPGNTIYF	TGTGCCAGCAGTTCGGGGTTTCCTGGAAACACCATATATTTT
14	TRBV4-1	TRBJ2-1	few	-	CASSRPDVNNEQFF	TGCGCCAGCAGCCGACCGGACGTTAACAATGAGCAGTTCTTC
13	TRBV10-3	TRBJ1-2	-	-	CAISVEGNYGYTF	TGTGCCATCAGTGTTGAGGGCAACTATGGCTACACCTTC
11	TRBV19	TRBJ1-2	-	-	CASSILGGYTF	TGTGCCAGTAGTATCCTAGGAGGTTACACCTTC
17	TRBV5-1	TRBJ2-7	-	-	CASSLATGRGASYEQYF	TGCGCCAGCAGCTTGGCCACTGGCCGGGGGGCCTCCTACGAGCAGTACTTC
14	TRBV27	TRBJ2-1	few	-	CASSPRPSSNEQFF	TGTGCCAGCAGTCCCCGCCCTAGCTCCAATGAGCAGTTCTTC
13	TRBV29-1	TRBJ1-1	-	TRBD1	CSVQQGMNTEAFF	TGCAGCGTCCAACAGGGGATGAACACTGAAGCTTTCTTT
15	TRBV6-4	TRBJ2-3	-	TRBD1	CASRSGGAGTDTQYF	TGTGCCAGCAGATCAGGGGGCGCGGGTACAGATACGCAGTATTTT
19	TRBV6-1	TRBJ2-1	-	TRBD2	CASSEALLGTSGGVDEQFF	TGTGCCAGCAGTGAAGCGCTTCTGGGGACTAGCGGGGGTGTCGATGAGCAGTTCTTC
15	TRBV2	TRBJ2-6	-	-	CASSEGALGANVLTF	TGTGCCAGCAGTGAGGGGGCTCTGGGGGCCAACGTCCTGACTTTC
12	TRBV6-5	TRBJ2-1	-	-	CASSSWSAEQFF	TGTGCCAGCAGTTCTTGGTCGGCTGAGCAGTTCTTC
14	TRBV5-4	TRBJ1-1	-	-	CASSLADRDTEAFF	TGTGCCAGCAGCCTCGCTGACAGAGACACTGAAGCTTTCTTT